This T cell receptor (beta chain) was retrieved from a study of blood T cell repertoires in COVID-19. Deletions cut 0 bases from V and 4 bases from J, with 7 bases between. The CDR3 is made up of 13 amino acids. Germline-derived CDR1 and CDR2 are SGHRS and YFSETQ. TCRdb's table, derived via immunoSEQ multiplex PCR, lists solely in-frame clones and lacks some. The sample holds under 150,000 clones, about 81% seen once. The chain joins TRBV5-1 to TRBJ2-5, with D perhaps TRBD1 (5 bases). Sample: peripheral blood. The origin of this receptor is an elderly woman with acute or convalescent COVID-19. The CDR3 reads CASSLAGLETQYF. In nucleotides, the CDR3 is TGCGCCAGCAGCTTGGCAGGGTTAGAGACCCAGTACTTC.